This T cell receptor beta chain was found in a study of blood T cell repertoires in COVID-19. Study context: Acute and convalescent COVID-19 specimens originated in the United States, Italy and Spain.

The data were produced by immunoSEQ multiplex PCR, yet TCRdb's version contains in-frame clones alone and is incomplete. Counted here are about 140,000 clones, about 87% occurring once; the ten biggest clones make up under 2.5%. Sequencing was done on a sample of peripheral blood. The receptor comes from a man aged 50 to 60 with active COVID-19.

CDR3 coding DNA: TGTGCCAGCAGGGCGGGGGGAAGAGAGGGCTACACCTTC. Its translation is CASRAGGREGYTF. This chain uses TRBV2 with TRBJ1-2, with D possibly matching TRBD1 (5 bases). Trimming removed 6 bases at V and 8 bases at J, with 16 bases between. The CDR3 loop spans 13 amino acids. Per germline, CDR1 SNHLY and CDR2 FYNNEI.